A selection of T cell receptor beta chains follows, all from one sample in a study of cytomegalovirus exposure and HLA in healthy donors. Method: immunoSEQ multiplex PCR; TCRdb's copy keeps in-frame clones and lacks some. The sample has under 130,000 clones; 76% are singletons. The specimen sequenced was PBMCs. Receptor source: a middle-aged man in good health and CMV-seropositive. CDR3s include the opening cysteine and the closing phenylalanine or tryptophan. The order of the fields is V gene, J gene, D gene, clone size, CDR3 protein, CDR3 DNA. The D gene is left open where the match is weak. The size entry is marked missing in some rows and otherwise reads once, few, many or a size class.

V gene: TRBV30; J gene: TRBJ2-7; D gene: TRBD2; clone size: once; CDR3 protein: CAWSLTSGSLEQYF; CDR3 DNA: TGTGCCTGGAGTCTTACTAGCGGGAGTCTCGAGCAGTACTTC
V gene: TRBV30; J gene: TRBJ1-2; D gene: .; clone size: .; CDR3 protein: CAWNNGVGYGYTF; CDR3 DNA: TGTGCCTGGAACAACGGGGTTGGCTATGGCTACACCTTC
V gene: TRBV7-2; J gene: TRBJ2-7; D gene: TRBD1; clone size: .; CDR3 protein: CASSTGQGGAGHEQYF; CDR3 DNA: TGTGCCAGCAGCACGGGACAGGGGGGCGCAGGTCACGAGCAGTACTTC
V gene: TRBV11-2; J gene: TRBJ2-1; D gene: .; clone size: .; CDR3 protein: CASSLGSGVNEQFF; CDR3 DNA: TGTGCCAGCAGCTTAGGGTCGGGGGTGAATGAGCAGTTCTTC
V gene: TRBV7-8; J gene: TRBJ1-1; D gene: TRBD1; clone size: .; CDR3 protein: CASTGTGDTEAFF; CDR3 DNA: TGTGCCAGCACTGGGACAGGGGACACTGAAGCTTTCTTT
V gene: TRBV30; J gene: TRBJ1-1; D gene: .; clone size: .; CDR3 protein: CAWSVTGLTEAFF; CDR3 DNA: TGTGCCTGGAGTGTAACAGGGTTAACTGAAGCTTTCTTT
V gene: TRBV28; J gene: TRBJ2-3; D gene: TRBD2; clone size: .; CDR3 protein: CASSLTSGRVDTQYF; CDR3 DNA: TGTGCCAGCAGCTTGACTAGCGGGAGAGTAGATACGCAGTATTTT
V gene: TRBV7-9; J gene: TRBJ1-1; D gene: .; clone size: once; CDR3 protein: CASSFTMNTEAFF; CDR3 DNA: TGTGCCAGCAGCTTTACAATGAACACTGAAGCTTTCTTT
V gene: TRBV11-2; J gene: TRBJ1-1; D gene: .; clone size: few; CDR3 protein: CASSSPQGTRTEAFF; CDR3 DNA: TGTGCCAGCAGCTCGCCCCAGGGGACTAGGACTGAAGCTTTCTTT
V gene: TRBV7-2; J gene: TRBJ1-2; D gene: .; clone size: .; CDR3 protein: CASSLGVGKGEGYTF; CDR3 DNA: TGTGCCAGCAGCTTAGGGGTTGGGAAAGGGGAAGGCTACACCTTC
V gene: TRBV30; J gene: TRBJ2-1; D gene: .; clone size: .; CDR3 protein: CAWSVLDKWQFF; CDR3 DNA: TGTGCCTGGAGTGTACTGGACAAGTGGCAGTTCTTC
V gene: TRBV4-2; J gene: TRBJ2-1; D gene: .; clone size: .; CDR3 protein: CASSHAFAGPADEQFF; CDR3 DNA: TGTGCCAGCAGCCATGCCTTCGCGGGGCCGGCTGATGAGCAGTTCTTC
V gene: TRBV11-1; J gene: TRBJ1-1; D gene: .; clone size: .; CDR3 protein: CASSLGGVKWAFF; CDR3 DNA: TGTGCCAGCAGCTTAGGGGGAGTCAAATGGGCTTTCTTT
V gene: TRBV4-1; J gene: TRBJ1-2; D gene: .; clone size: .; CDR3 protein: CASSQDRGGYGYTF; CDR3 DNA: TGCGCCAGCAGCCAAGATAGGGGCGGCTATGGCTACACCTTC
V gene: TRBV19; J gene: TRBJ1-3; D gene: .; clone size: .; CDR3 protein: CASKEGRQPSGNTIYF; CDR3 DNA: TGTGCCAGTAAGGAGGGGCGACAGCCATCCGGAAACACCATATATTTT
V gene: TRBV4-3; J gene: TRBJ1-4; D gene: .; clone size: .; CDR3 protein: CASSQDGQGGEKLFF; CDR3 DNA: TGCGCCAGCAGCCAAGATGGTCAGGGAGGAGAAAAACTGTTTTTT
V gene: TRBV29-1; J gene: TRBJ1-5; D gene: TRBD1; clone size: .; CDR3 protein: CSVRGPSENQPQHF; CDR3 DNA: TGCAGCGTTAGGGGGCCCTCAGAGAATCAGCCCCAGCATTTT
V gene: TRBV6-1; J gene: TRBJ2-7; D gene: .; clone size: .; CDR3 protein: CASSDPPGGQYEQYF; CDR3 DNA: TGTGCCAGCAGTGACCCCCCAGGGGGGCAATACGAGCAGTACTTC
V gene: TRBV27; J gene: TRBJ1-2; D gene: TRBD1; clone size: .; CDR3 protein: CASRGQGLNYGYTF; CDR3 DNA: TGTGCCAGCAGAGGACAGGGACTTAACTATGGCTACACCTTC
V gene: TRBV2; J gene: TRBJ1-6; D gene: .; clone size: .; CDR3 protein: CASSSYPGSPLHF; CDR3 DNA: TGTGCCAGCAGTTCCTACCCGGGTTCACCCCTCCACTTT
V gene: TRBV28; J gene: TRBJ2-7; D gene: .; clone size: .; CDR3 protein: CASSPEYSYEQYF; CDR3 DNA: TGTGCCAGCAGCCCCGAGTACTCCTACGAGCAGTACTTC
V gene: TRBV2; J gene: TRBJ1-5; D gene: .; clone size: .; CDR3 protein: CASSVGPEGQHF; CDR3 DNA: TGTGCCAGCAGCGTTGGACCCGAGGGCCAGCATTTT
V gene: TRBV7-6; J gene: TRBJ2-1; D gene: TRBD2; clone size: .; CDR3 protein: CASSGTSRNEQFF; CDR3 DNA: TGTGCCAGCAGCGGGACTAGCCGGAATGAGCAGTTCTTC
V gene: TRBV11-2; J gene: TRBJ2-3; D gene: TRBD2; clone size: .; CDR3 protein: CASRRGGERADTQYF; CDR3 DNA: TGTGCCAGCAGACGTGGGGGGGAGAGGGCAGATACGCAGTATTTT
V gene: TRBV5-6; J gene: TRBJ1-4; D gene: .; clone size: .; CDR3 protein: CASSSRGTGFEKLFF; CDR3 DNA: TGTGCCAGCAGCTCGAGAGGAACAGGGTTTGAAAAACTGTTTTTT
V gene: TRBV7-2; J gene: TRBJ1-2; D gene: .; clone size: .; CDR3 protein: CASSSDIRGYTF; CDR3 DNA: TGTGCCAGCAGCTCAGATATCAGGGGCTACACCTTC
V gene: TRBV7-2; J gene: TRBJ1-2; D gene: .; clone size: .; CDR3 protein: CASSPRDSTRYGYTF; CDR3 DNA: TGTGCCAGCAGCCCCCGGGACTCCACGCGCTATGGCTACACCTTC
V gene: TRBV28; J gene: TRBJ1-6; D gene: .; clone size: .; CDR3 protein: CASTRAGFGDSPLHF; CDR3 DNA: TGTGCCAGCACCCGGGCCGGGTTCGGGGATTCACCCCTCCACTTT
V gene: TRBV5-4; J gene: TRBJ2-7; D gene: .; clone size: once; CDR3 protein: CASSLDRTYEQYF; CDR3 DNA: TGTGCCAGCAGCTTGGACAGGACCTACGAGCAGTACTTC
V gene: TRBV5-6; J gene: TRBJ1-1; D gene: TRBD1; clone size: .; CDR3 protein: CASSNRDRVPEAFF; CDR3 DNA: TGTGCCAGCAGCAACCGGGACAGGGTCCCTGAAGCTTTCTTT